These T cell receptor beta chains were read from a single sample in a study of T cells in narcolepsy. TCRdb keeps only in-frame clones here, not all; method: immunoSEQ multiplex PCR. The top ten clones hold around 1.2% of a sample with 25,000 to 40,000 clones, 85% to 90% of them seen once. The sequencing sample was made of CD45RA- memory CD4+ T cells from PBMCs. The source is a human donor with narcolepsy. CDR3s include the opening cysteine and the closing phenylalanine or tryptophan. Fields, in order: J gene, D gene, V gene, clone size, CDR3 protein, CDR3 DNA. The D gene is left open where the match is weak. Size is stated for part of the rows, as once, few or many counts, or as a class when the clone is expanded.

j_call: TRBJ2-2
d_call: .
v_call: TRBV11-3
clone_size: .
cdr3_aa: CASSLTPNGELFF
cdr3_nt: TGTGCCAGCAGCTTAACCCCCAACGGGGAGCTGTTTTTT

j_call: TRBJ2-7
d_call: TRBD1
v_call: TRBV5-4
clone_size: .
cdr3_aa: CASSFYRGYEQYF
cdr3_nt: TGTGCCAGCAGCTTTTACAGGGGCTACGAGCAGTACTTC

j_call: TRBJ1-2
d_call: TRBD1
v_call: TRBV6-1
clone_size: .
cdr3_aa: CASSDRQGNYGYTF
cdr3_nt: TGTGCCAGCAGCGACCGACAGGGGAACTATGGCTACACCTTC

j_call: TRBJ1-2
d_call: .
v_call: TRBV2
clone_size: .
cdr3_aa: CASSERGVGGYTF
cdr3_nt: TGTGCCAGCAGTGAACGTGGGGTAGGTGGCTACACCTTC

j_call: TRBJ2-3
d_call: .
v_call: TRBV5-4
clone_size: once
cdr3_aa: CASRRDNGGDTQYF
cdr3_nt: TGTGCCAGCAGACGGGACAACGGGGGAGATACGCAGTATTTT

j_call: TRBJ2-7
d_call: .
v_call: TRBV7-2
clone_size: .
cdr3_aa: CASSLAGTGAYEQYF
cdr3_nt: TGTGCCAGCAGCTTAGCAGGGACGGGAGCCTACGAGCAGTACTTC

j_call: TRBJ2-1
d_call: .
v_call: TRBV11-3
clone_size: .
cdr3_aa: CASSSGTSRGQFF
cdr3_nt: TGTGCCAGCAGCTCGGGGACCTCCAGAGGGCAGTTCTTC

j_call: TRBJ2-7
d_call: .
v_call: TRBV2
clone_size: .
cdr3_aa: CASGVRVSYEQYF
cdr3_nt: TGTGCCAGCGGGGTCCGGGTCTCCTACGAGCAGTACTTC

j_call: TRBJ2-2
d_call: TRBD1
v_call: TRBV5-4
clone_size: .
cdr3_aa: CASSLQGAGGELFF
cdr3_nt: TGTGCCAGCAGCCTACAGGGGGCGGGCGGGGAGCTGTTTTTT

j_call: TRBJ2-7
d_call: TRBD1
v_call: TRBV27
clone_size: .
cdr3_aa: CASSQDRGPYEQYF
cdr3_nt: TGTGCCAGCAGTCAGGACAGGGGGCCCTACGAGCAGTACTTC

j_call: TRBJ2-2
d_call: .
v_call: TRBV5-6
clone_size: few
cdr3_aa: CASSLVIGGAAGELFF
cdr3_nt: TGTGCCAGCAGCTTGGTTATAGGGGGAGCGGCCGGGGAGCTGTTTTTT

j_call: TRBJ2-1
d_call: .
v_call: TRBV28
clone_size: .
cdr3_aa: CASSPGGVEQFF
cdr3_nt: TGTGCCAGCAGCCCCGGAGGGGTGGAGCAGTTCTTC

j_call: TRBJ2-5
d_call: .
v_call: TRBV7-8
clone_size: .
cdr3_aa: CASGRAEQETQYF
cdr3_nt: TGTGCCAGCGGCCGGGCAGAACAAGAGACCCAGTACTTC

j_call: TRBJ1-4
d_call: .
v_call: TRBV6-1
clone_size: .
cdr3_aa: CASNLLGTNEKLFF
cdr3_nt: TGTGCCAGCAACCTGTTAGGAACTAATGAAAAACTGTTTTTT

j_call: TRBJ2-7
d_call: .
v_call: TRBV9
clone_size: .
cdr3_aa: CASSTGGSSYEQYF
cdr3_nt: TGTGCCAGCAGCACTGGGGGAAGCTCCTACGAGCAGTACTTC

j_call: TRBJ2-7
d_call: TRBD1
v_call: TRBV30
clone_size: .
cdr3_aa: CAWSFTGGARLDEQYF
cdr3_nt: TGTGCCTGGAGTTTTACAGGGGGCGCAAGGCTGGACGAGCAGTACTTC

j_call: TRBJ2-5
d_call: TRBD2
v_call: TRBV2
clone_size: .
cdr3_aa: CASSGPRAGGPQTQYF
cdr3_nt: TGTGCCAGCAGTGGTCCCCGCGCGGGAGGGCCGCAGACCCAGTACTTC

j_call: TRBJ1-2
d_call: .
v_call: TRBV5-4
clone_size: .
cdr3_aa: CASSPAANRANYGYTF
cdr3_nt: TGTGCCAGCAGCCCCGCAGCAAACAGGGCAAACTATGGCTACACCTTC

j_call: TRBJ1-1
d_call: .
v_call: TRBV7-8
clone_size: .
cdr3_aa: CASSLAGATEAFF
cdr3_nt: TGTGCCAGCAGCTTAGCAGGGGCCACTGAAGCTTTCTTT

j_call: TRBJ2-2
d_call: .
v_call: TRBV7-8
clone_size: once
cdr3_aa: CASSWDRNTGELFF
cdr3_nt: TGTGCCAGCAGCTGGGACCGAAACACCGGGGAGCTGTTTTTT

j_call: TRBJ1-6
d_call: .
v_call: TRBV19
clone_size: .
cdr3_aa: CASSRRSYNSPLHF
cdr3_nt: TGTGCCAGTAGCCGTCGCTCCTATAATTCACCCCTCCACTTT